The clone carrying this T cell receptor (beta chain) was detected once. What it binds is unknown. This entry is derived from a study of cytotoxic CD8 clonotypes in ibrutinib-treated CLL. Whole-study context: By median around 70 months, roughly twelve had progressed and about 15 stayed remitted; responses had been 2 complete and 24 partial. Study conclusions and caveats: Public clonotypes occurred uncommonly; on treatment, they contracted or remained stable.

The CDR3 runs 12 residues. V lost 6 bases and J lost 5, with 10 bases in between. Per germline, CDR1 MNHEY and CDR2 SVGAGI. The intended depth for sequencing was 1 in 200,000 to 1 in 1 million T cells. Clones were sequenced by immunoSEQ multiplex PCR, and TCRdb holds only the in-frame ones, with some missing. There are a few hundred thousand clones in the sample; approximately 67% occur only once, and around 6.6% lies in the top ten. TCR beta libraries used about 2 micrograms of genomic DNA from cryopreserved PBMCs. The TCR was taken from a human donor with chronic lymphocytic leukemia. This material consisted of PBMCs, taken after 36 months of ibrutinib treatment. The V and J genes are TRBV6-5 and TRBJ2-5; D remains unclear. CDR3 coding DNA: TGTGCCAGCAGAAGCCCTATGGAGACCCAGTACTTC. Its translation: CASRSPMETQYF.